This TCR beta chain was captured by sequencing in a study of blood T cell repertoires in COVID-19. Study background: Samples taken during acute and convalescent COVID-19 were collected in the United States, Italy and Spain. T cells, B-cell-depleted T cells, or PBMCs supplied cDNA or gDNA.

In the study's own analysis: It was from reference gene primer amplification that nucleated cell counts were estimated. Some clones are missing from TCRdb's copy, which holds only in-frame ones; the method was immunoSEQ multiplex PCR. V, J and clone size are those of that table, while D and trimming were read from the DNA. This sample has 40,000 to 50,000 clones; 85% occur once, and the top ten carry 5% to 7%. Trimming removed 4 bases from V and 5 bases from J; junction bases left unmatched: 13. Germline V gives CDR1 MGHRA, CDR2 YSYEKL. This CDR3 has 17 amino acids. Sequences were obtained from peripheral blood. The source is a man aged 50 to 60 with active COVID-19. V is TRBV4-1 and J is TRBJ2-4, with TRBD1 matching over 8 bases. The CDR3 sequence: CASSLVLGTGPQNIQYF. CDR3 sequence (DNA): TGCGCCAGCAGCCTCGTCCTAGGGACAGGACCGCAAAACATTCAGTACTTC.